Listed below are T cell receptor beta chains from one sample, sequenced in a study of blood T cell repertoires in COVID-19. The assay was immunoSEQ multiplex PCR, and TCRdb's table has in-frame clones only and misses some. This sample yields about 390,000 clones, of which over 75% are seen a single time; under 3% belongs to the top ten. Sequenced input: peripheral blood. These receptors came from a woman in her sixties or seventies with COVID-19, enrolled during active disease. Each CDR3 is given with its conserved first and last residue. Fields, in order: clone size, J gene, V gene, D gene, CDR3 DNA, CDR3 protein. A D gene is named only where the DNA matches it firmly. Expanded clones get a size class; other rows say once, few or many, or leave the size out.

>.|TRBJ1-1|TRBV5-1|.
TGCGCCGGCGGGAGTCCCCCCCCGAACACTGAAGCTTTCTTT
CAGGSPPPNTEAFF
>.|TRBJ1-1|TRBV3-1/TRBV3-2|TRBD1
TGTGCCAGCAGCCGGTCCGGGACAGTGAACACTGAAGCTTTCTTT
CASSRSGTVNTEAFF
>.|TRBJ2-7|TRBV3-1/TRBV3-2|TRBD1
TGTGCCAGCAGCCAAGCTTGGGGACAGGTCGCCTACGAGCAGTACTTC
CASSQAWGQVAYEQYF
>.|TRBJ1-2|TRBV7-9|.
TGTGCCAGCAGCTTAGTCCAGGGGCCCGGCTACACCTTC
CASSLVQGPGYTF
>.|TRBJ2-2|TRBV15|TRBD2
TGTGCCACCAGCAGAGTTCGGGGGGGCCCCGGGGAGCTGTTTTTT
CATSRVRGGPGELFF
>.|TRBJ2-1|TRBV5-5|.
TGTGCCAGCAGCGCCCCGGGGAGCGGCCCCTACAATGAGCAGTTCTTC
CASSAPGSGPYNEQFF
>.|TRBJ2-7|TRBV11-1|TRBD2
TGTGCCAGCGGGACTACCGAGCAGTACTTC
CASGTTEQYF
>once|TRBJ1-4|TRBV27|TRBD1
TGTGCCAGCAGTTCCCATTACAGGGGAAGGGATGAAAAACTGTTTTTT
CASSSHYRGRDEKLFF
>.|TRBJ2-1|TRBV6-1|.
TGTGCCAGCAGTGAAGGAGGTCGGTCTTTGGCTTACAATGAGCAGTTCTTC
CASSEGGRSLAYNEQFF
>.|TRBJ2-1|TRBV5-8|.
TGTGCCAGCAGCTCTTACAATGAGCAGTTCTTC
CASSSYNEQFF
>.|TRBJ2-1|TRBV7-3|.
TGTGCCAGCAGCCAGGGGAGTCCCCCCAATGAGCAGTTCTTC
CASSQGSPPNEQFF
>few|TRBJ2-7|TRBV7-6|TRBD1
TGTGCCAGCAGCTTGAGGACAGGGATCTACGAGCAGTACTTC
CASSLRTGIYEQYF
>.|TRBJ1-5|TRBV7-2|.
TGTGCCAGCAGCCCCCCCGGGCAGCCCCAGCATTTT
CASSPPGQPQHF
>.|TRBJ1-1|TRBV6-5|.
TGTGCCAGCAGACAGGGCACTGAAGCTTTCTTT
CASRQGTEAFF
>.|TRBJ2-1|TRBV19|.
TGTGCCAGTAGTAACCTAGCGCACTCCTACAATGAGCAGTTCTTC
CASSNLAHSYNEQFF
>.|TRBJ2-7|TRBV2|TRBD2
TGTGCCAGCAGACGGACTAGCGGGCCTGACGAGCAGTACTTC
CASRRTSGPDEQYF
>.|TRBJ2-7|TRBV7-2|.
TGTGCCAGCAGCTTAGGGGGGCCAACCCCCTACGAGCAGTACTTC
CASSLGGPTPYEQYF
>.|TRBJ2-2|TRBV5-1|.
TGCGCCAGCGGACAGAACACCGGGGAGCTGTTTTTT
CASGQNTGELFF
>.|TRBJ2-5|TRBV7-2|TRBD2
TGTGCCAGCGCCCGACAAAGGGTAGCGGGGGGCAGGGAGACCCAGTACTTC
CASARQRVAGGRETQYF
>.|TRBJ2-7|TRBV7-3|TRBD1
TGTGCCAGCAGCTTAACTGGACAGGGAGGTTACGAGCAGTACTTC
CASSLTGQGGYEQYF
>.|TRBJ2-2|TRBV5-1|TRBD1
TGCGCCAGCAGCGCTTCGGGACAGGGGATTTCAGGGGAGCTGTTTTTT
CASSASGQGISGELFF
>.|TRBJ2-3|TRBV7-2|TRBD2
TGTGCCAGCAGCTGGTCCGGGACTAGCGGGGGGGCGGATACGCAGTATTTT
CASSWSGTSGGADTQYF
>.|TRBJ1-6|TRBV2|.
TGTGCCAGCAGTGAACGGCAGGTTTATTCACCCCTCCACTTT
CASSERQVYSPLHF
>.|TRBJ1-2|TRBV6-5|TRBD1
TGTGCCAGCAGCGGACAGGGGACCTATGGCTACACCTTC
CASSGQGTYGYTF
>few|TRBJ2-3|TRBV24-1|TRBD2
TGTGCCACCAGTGAGAACGGGGGGGCCACAGATACGCAGTATTTT
CATSENGGATDTQYF
>.|TRBJ1-3|TRBV19|TRBD1
TGTGCCAGTAGTCCTTTCGGGGACAGAGGCTCTGGAAACACCATATATTTT
CASSPFGDRGSGNTIYF
>.|TRBJ2-6|TRBV27|.
TGTGCCAGCAGTTTAAACAGGCCGTCTGGGGCCAACGTCCTGACTTTC
CASSLNRPSGANVLTF
>.|TRBJ1-2|TRBV28|.
TGTGCCAGCACGGCCTCGGGGGGACATAACTATGGCTACACCTTC
CASTASGGHNYGYTF
>once|TRBJ1-6|TRBV3-1/TRBV3-2|TRBD1
TGTGCCAGCAGCGAACGTGGACAGGGTCGTAATTCACCCCTCCACTTT
CASSERGQGRNSPLHF
>.|TRBJ1-2|TRBV28|.
TGTGCCAGCAGTTTAATATGGGACAATGGCTATGGCTACACCTTC
CASSLIWDNGYGYTF
>.|TRBJ2-5|TRBV4-1|.
TGCGCCAGCAGCCCCGGCGAGCGGTTCAAAAAAGAGACCCAGTACTTC
CASSPGERFKKETQYF
>.|TRBJ2-1|TRBV7-9|TRBD2
TGTGCCAGCAGCGCCCCTAGCGGGGGGGCTAACTACAATGAGCAGTTCTTC
CASSAPSGGANYNEQFF
>.|TRBJ2-7|TRBV6-2/TRBV6-3|.
TGTGCCAGCAGTGGGAAGGGGTACTCCTACGAGCAGTACTTC
CASSGKGYSYEQYF
>.|TRBJ1-5|TRBV20-1|.
TGCAGTGCTAGTAGTCAGGGTCAGCCCCAGCATTTT
CSASSQGQPQHF
>.|TRBJ1-3|TRBV20-1|TRBD1
TGCAGTGCTAGTGACTCGTACAGGGGCTCTGGAAACACCATATATTTT
CSASDSYRGSGNTIYF
>.|TRBJ1-2|TRBV25-1|.
TGTGCCAGCCGCGATAACGGGATCTTCGGCTACACCTTC
CASRDNGIFGYTF
>.|TRBJ1-2|TRBV7-2|.
TGTGCCAGCCGAATTGACGGCGGATATGGCTACACCTTC
CASRIDGGYGYTF
>.|TRBJ1-2|TRBV5-1|TRBD1
TGCGCCAGCAGAGACATGACAGGGTCCTATGGCTACACCTTC
CASRDMTGSYGYTF
>.|TRBJ1-1|TRBV4-1|.
TGCGCCAGCAGCCCCACCGGACAGAACACTGAAGCTTTCTTT
CASSPTGQNTEAFF
>.|TRBJ1-4|TRBV19|.
TGTGCCAGTAGTATAGATGGGCGGGCGCGTGAAAAACTGTTTTTT
CASSIDGRAREKLFF
>once|TRBJ1-1|TRBV6-5|.
TGTGCCAGCACCCCGTCCAGGGTGAACACTGAAGCTTTCTTT
CASTPSRVNTEAFF
>.|TRBJ1-1|TRBV29-1|.
TGCAGCGTGGGGCAGGGGAGCACTGAAGCTTTCTTT
CSVGQGSTEAFF
>once|TRBJ2-7|TRBV4-1|.
TGCGCCAGCAGCCCCCGCGGAGGGGGCGGCTACGAGCAGTACTTC
CASSPRGGGGYEQYF
>.|TRBJ1-1|TRBV28|.
TGTGCCAGCAGTTTAAGCAGGACTGAAGCTTTCTTT
CASSLSRTEAFF
>.|TRBJ2-1|TRBV5-1|TRBD1
TGCGCCAGCAGCCTCTCCCTGACAGGGGGATCCTACAATGAGCAGTTCTTC
CASSLSLTGGSYNEQFF
>once|TRBJ1-3|TRBV7-2|TRBD1
TGTGCCAGCAGCTTCTTGGACAGGGACCAACCGACCATATATTTT
CASSFLDRDQPTIYF
>.|TRBJ2-1|TRBV4-2|TRBD2
TGTGCCAGCAGCCAAACCGGGACTAGCGGGGGGGCCGGGCAGTTCTTC
CASSQTGTSGGAGQFF
>.|TRBJ2-7|TRBV29-1|TRBD1
TGCAGCGTCCGGGACAGGCACCCCTACGAGCAGTACTTC
CSVRDRHPYEQYF
>.|TRBJ1-4|TRBV5-1|TRBD1
TGCGCCAGCAGCCTGCGACAGGGGGAGAATGAAAAACTGTTTTTT
CASSLRQGENEKLFF
>.|TRBJ1-5|TRBV9|.
TGTGCCAGCAGCGTAGCCGGGGTTGGCAATCAGCCCCAGCATTTT
CASSVAGVGNQPQHF
>.|TRBJ2-6|TRBV28|.
TGTGCCAGCAGTTTATATTGGGGGGCTGGGGCCAACGTCCTGACTTTC
CASSLYWGAGANVLTF
>.|TRBJ1-2|TRBV5-4|.
TGTGCCAGCAGCTTAGAGGGGGAGAGGGCGATGGATGGCTACACCTTC
CASSLEGERAMDGYTF
>once|TRBJ2-7|TRBV19|.
TGTGCCAGTAGTCCCGGACTGAACTTGGTGCAGTACTTC
CASSPGLNLVQYF
>.|TRBJ1-2|TRBV5-1|.
TGCGCCAGCAGCTTGGGCTCGCCAGACTATGGCTACACCTTC
CASSLGSPDYGYTF
>.|TRBJ2-1|TRBV5-1|TRBD1
TGCGCCAGCAGAGAACAGGGGGCGGTCAATGAGCAGTTCTTC
CASREQGAVNEQFF
>.|TRBJ1-3|TRBV5-1|TRBD1
TGCGCCAGCAGCTTGGGGGACAGGTCTGGAAACACCATATATTTT
CASSLGDRSGNTIYF
>.|TRBJ1-2|TRBV3-1/TRBV3-2|.
TGTGCCAGTTCACACCCCGACAGGTCCTATGGCTACACCTTC
CASSHPDRSYGYTF